This record looks at one T cell receptor beta chain sequence and its context. Which antigen it targets is not known. No per-base quality is available; no much larger clone lies one base away. Collaborating institutions collected whole blood in K2EDTA tubes following their own protocols. Collaborator samples were shipped for TCRbeta analysis as frozen whole blood, isolated PBMCs, or DNA extracted from either sample type. The data are from a study of blood T cell repertoires in COVID-19 (dated by TCRdb to about 2020). Background for the entire study: Collaborator samples came from the United States, Italy and Spain and covered acute and convalescent phases of COVID-19. The prospective study material was composed of cDNA or gDNA derived from T cells, B-cell-depleted T cells, or PBMCs. Subjects who had been exposed to COVID-19, were actively infected with it, or had recovered from it provided the deeply sampled blood TCRbeta repertoires that made up the dataset. A freely available public database, intended as a resource for researchers studying the immune response to SARS-CoV-2, is where the repertoires were released. The samples were drawn from two sources: the first 160 participants of the ongoing ImmuneRACE study, and 950 to 1,500 subjects contributed by 6 global collaborators. Sample metadata almost always included a de-identified subject ID, COVID-19 status, age in years and sex. HLA class I and class II types, where available, came from metadata supplied by the sample provider rather than from assay-based typing. The paper's findings and limits, for the study overall: The quantity of clinical and demographic metadata differed by source and by participant and was supplied without curation.

The immunoSEQ Assay, a bias-controlled multiplex PCR, was used to amplify TCRbeta CDR3 regions from genomic DNA. Regarding the original processing steps: The number of nucleated cells in each sample was estimated by amplification of reference gene primers within the assay. To quantify the absolute abundance of each unique TCRbeta CDR3 rearrangement, sequence reads were collapsed and filtered. For each sample, productive Simpson clonality was calculated as the square root of Simpson's diversity index over productive rearrangements. TCRdb took this table from immuneACCESS and kept in-frame rearrangements with V and J called. Such tables lack part of the clones; where checked against another copy, unresolved V genes explain under half of the gap, and the rest is unexplained. Clone size and V and J calls were adopted from that table, with D and trimming inferred from the DNA. The sample records approximately 260,000 clones, about 80% of which are singletons. Together, the top ten hold roughly 8.6% of the sample.

The sequenced sample consisted of peripheral blood. The TCR was taken from a human donor in a cohort sampled during active COVID-19.

The CDR3 reads CASAYSDTQYF. In nucleotide form, the sequence is TGTGCCTCCGCCTACTCAGATACGCAGTATTTT. The V and J genes are TRBV13 and TRBJ2-3; the D segment cannot be called with confidence. Trimming costs V 11 bases and J 4 bases, and their ends lie 10 bases apart. CDR1 PRHDT and CDR2 FYEKMQ are derived from the germline V gene (reference sequence). The CDR3, cysteine through phenylalanine, is 11 amino acids long. Only the CDR3 DNA stays, 33 bases, in frame from base 1. Beyond the CDR3, the reference TRBV13 and TRBJ2-3 genes provide the residues; the full variable domain reads: AAGVIQSPRHLIKEKRETATLKCYPIPRHDTVYWYQQGPGQDPQFLISFYEKMQSDKGSIPDRFSAQQFSDYHSELNMSSLELGDSALYFCASAYSDTQYFGPGTRLTVL.